The 15 T cell receptor beta chains listed next were all sequenced from one sample in a study of OX40 agonist ivuxolimab in advanced cancers. Libraries were prepared by immunoSEQ multiplex PCR; TCRdb keeps only in-frame clonotypes and omits some of them. The table lists 65,000 to 95,000 clones, about 85% of them singletons, with over 3% in the top ten. The input for sequencing was CD4+ or CD8+ T cells sorted from blood, taken in a trial of the OX40 agonist ivuxolimab. Receptors were obtained from an adult with an advanced solid tumor such as melanoma, head and neck, liver or kidney cancer.

This clone was detected only once. This chain uses TRBV14 with TRBJ2-1, with 11 positions matching TRBD2. Germline V CDR1 and CDR2: SGHDN, FVKESK. V gave up 0 bases and J gave up 2 bases; unmatched junction bases: 18. The CDR3 contains 22 residues. CDR3 nucleotide sequence: TGTGCCAGCAGCCAAGAAACGCGCGGGACTAGCGGTAACCGAGACCCCTACAATGAGCAGTTCTTC. Amino acids: CASSQETRGTSGNRDPYNEQFF.

This clone appeared once. The rearrangement links TRBV6-1 to TRBJ1-2, with a possible D match to TRBD1 (5 bases). The CDR3 length is 14 residues. Germline V CDR1 and CDR2: MNHNS, SASEGT. With 10 bases removed from V and 5 bases from J, the gap between germline ends came to 20 bases. This CDR3 is CATHTGTESYGYTF. The CDR3, as DNA: TGTGCCACCCATACGGGGACGGAAAGTTATGGCTACACCTTC.

V is TRBV6-5 and J is TRBJ1-5; D is ambiguous. Germline lookup yields CDR1 MNHEY and CDR2 SVGAGI. V lost 5 bases, J lost 3 bases, and 8 bases lay in between. The CDR3 loop spans 13 amino acids. The CDR3 bases are TGTGCCAGCAGTAGGACCTACAATCAGCCCCAGCATTTT. It specifies CASSRTYNQPQHF.

This clone was detected once. CDR3 in DNA: TGTGCCAGCAGCTCGCCTGGGGTCCCGGGTTATTCAACTAATGAAAAACTGTTTTTT. Translating gives CASSSPGVPGYSTNEKLFF. The chain employs TRBV11-2 and TRBJ1-4; no definite D call. V dropped 4 bases and J dropped 0 bases, with 21 bases sitting between them. Germline values: CDR1 SGHAT, CDR2 FQNNGV. This CDR3 has 19 residues.

The chain links TRBV27 to TRBJ2-1; D is possibly TRBD2 (5 bases). Germline V gene data show CDR1 as MNHEY and CDR2 as SMNVEV (reference sequence). V was pared by 7 bases and J by 0 bases, with 19 bases between. The CDR3 runs 17 residues. Here the CDR3 DNA reads TGTGCCAGCAACCAGGACGGGGTTGAGAGCTCCTACAATGAGCAGTTCTTC. Translating it yields CASNQDGVESSYNEQFF.

The chain joins TRBV11-1 to TRBJ1-5, with D hard to call. CDR3 size: 13 residues. With 6 bases removed from V and 3 bases from J, the gap between germline ends came to 9 bases. From germline, CDR1 is SGHAT and CDR2 FQDESV (reference sequence). The CDR3 region is CASSIGPNQPQHF. The CDR3 DNA is TGTGCCAGCAGTATCGGACCCAATCAGCCCCAGCATTTT.

The V call is TRBV9, the J call TRBJ1-2; D is unresolved. V lost 0 bases and J 7 bases, leaving 10 bases between the germline ends. CDR3 length: 13 amino acids. The germline V gene encodes CDR1 SGDLS and CDR2 YYNGEE. DNA of the CDR3: TGTGCCAGCAGCGTAGAACAGTTCGGTGGCTACACCTTC. Protein product: CASSVEQFGGYTF.

In its sample, this clone was seen once. The chain uses TRBV25-1 and TRBJ1-3; tentatively, D is TRBD1 (5 bases). V lost 3 bases to trimming and J lost 3 bases, with 18 bases between them. CDR1 is MGHDK, CDR2 SYGVNS, per germline. CDR3 length: 17 residues. The CDR3 sequence: CASSEGTLPFLGNTIYF. The DNA of the CDR3 is TGTGCCAGCAGTGAGGGGACCTTACCCTTTCTTGGAAACACCATATATTTT.

This sequence joins TRBV2 and TRBJ2-7; D unclear. V shed 7 bases and J shed 3 bases, with 16 bases lying between them. The germline gives CDR1 SNHLY, CDR2 FYNNEI. The CDR3 runs 14 residues. The CDR3 sequence is CASKIPARYYEQYF. CDR3 coding DNA: TGTGCCAGCAAGATCCCGGCACGATACTACGAGCAGTACTTC.

The gene calls are TRBV5-1 and TRBJ2-7; TRBD1 is a possible D gene (6 bases). Trimming pared 2 bases from V and 6 bases from J, leaving 12 bases between. CDR1 is SGHRS and CDR2 is YFSETQ in the germline V gene. The CDR3 spans 13 residues. This CDR3 is CASSLETGLEQYF. The DNA of the CDR3 is TGCGCCAGCAGCTTAGAGACAGGTCTCGAGCAGTACTTC.

The chain links TRBV25-1 to TRBJ1-6; TRBD1 is a possible D gene (5 bases). Trimming left V 7 bases short and J 8 bases short, with 15 bases between. Germline V gene lookup returns CDR1 MGHDK and CDR2 SYGVNS. CDR3 length: 14 amino acids. This CDR3 is CASKQEGGDSPLHF. DNA of the CDR3: TGTGCCAGCAAACAGGAAGGCGGGGATTCACCCCTCCACTTT.

This chain links TRBV27 with TRBJ2-1; D assignment may be TRBD1 or TRBD2 (5 bases each). Germline CDR1 reads MNHEY; CDR2 reads SMNVEV (reference sequence). V was pared by 4 bases and J by 14 bases, with 12 bases between. The CDR3 sequence is 11 residues long. The CDR3 sequence: CASSWGGFEFF. In nucleotides, the CDR3 is TGTGCCAGCAGTTGGGGCGGGTTCGAGTTCTTC.

The genes are TRBV28 and TRBJ1-5; TRBD1 is a possible D gene (6 bases). V was cut by 6 bases and J by 10 bases, with 13 bases left in between. The CDR3 totals 12 residues. Germline V gives CDR1 MDHEN, CDR2 SYDVKM. The CDR3 loop is CASRVQGLPQHF. The CDR3 nucleotides read TGTGCCAGCAGGGTCCAGGGGTTACCCCAGCATTTT.

This clone was seen once. The chain is built from TRBV6-5 and TRBJ1-5; a possible D gene is TRBD1 (6 bases). The CDR3 consists of 13 residues. V was shortened by 10 bases and J by 4 bases, with 14 bases between the two germline ends. CDR1 is MNHEY, CDR2 SVGAGI, per germline. Written as DNA, the CDR3 is TGTGCCACCTCGGGAGGGGGAAATCAGCCCCAGCATTTT. This codes for CATSGGGNQPQHF.

This chain links TRBV5-1 with TRBJ2-2; TRBD1 aligns across 10 bases. J was trimmed by 6 bases and V by 0 bases; bases with no gene match: 8. Germline CDR1 and CDR2: SGHRS and YFSETQ. The CDR3 is made up of 17 amino acids. CDR3 coding DNA: TGCGCCAGCAGCTTGGGGGACTCCGGGACAGGGGCCGGGGAGCTGTTTTTT. This gives the protein CASSLGDSGTGAGELFF.